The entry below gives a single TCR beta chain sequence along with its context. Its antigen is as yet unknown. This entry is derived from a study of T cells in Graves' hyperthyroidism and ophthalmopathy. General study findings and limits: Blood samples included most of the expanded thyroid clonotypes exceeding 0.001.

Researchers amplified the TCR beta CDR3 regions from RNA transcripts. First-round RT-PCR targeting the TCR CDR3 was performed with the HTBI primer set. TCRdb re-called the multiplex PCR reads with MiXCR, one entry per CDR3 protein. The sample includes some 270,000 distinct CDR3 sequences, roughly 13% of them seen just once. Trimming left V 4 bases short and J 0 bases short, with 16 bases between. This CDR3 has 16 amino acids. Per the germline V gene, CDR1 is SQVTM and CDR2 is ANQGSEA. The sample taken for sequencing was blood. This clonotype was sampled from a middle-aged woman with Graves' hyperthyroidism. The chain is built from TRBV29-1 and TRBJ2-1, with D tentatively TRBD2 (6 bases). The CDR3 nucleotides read TGCAGCGTTGTTCATAACCTAGCGAGCTCCTACAATGAGCAGTTCTTC. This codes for CSVVHNLASSYNEQFF.